The 25 T cell receptor beta chains reported below all come from one sample, sequenced in a study of blood T cell repertoires in COVID-19. TCRdb's table, derived via immunoSEQ multiplex PCR, lists solely in-frame clones and lacks some. The table lists tens of thousands of clones, 70% to 90% of them singletons. Sequenced sample: peripheral blood. The receptor source for this set is a woman aged 80 or over with COVID-19, enrolled during active disease.

The rearrangement joins TRBV10-1 to TRBJ1-2, with D possibly matching TRBD1 (6 bases). The V gene lost 1 base and the J gene lost 3 bases, with 18 bases spanning the gap. The CDR3 consists of 17 residues. The V gene's germline CDR1 is WNHNN and CDR2 SYGVQD (reference sequence). The CDR3 DNA reads as TGCGCCAGCAGTGAGTACGGGGGCGGGAGAGTTGACTATGGCTACACCTTC. This translates into CASSEYGGGRVDYGYTF.

The chain recombines TRBV2 with TRBJ1-6; the D is unclear. This CDR3 is built from 15 residues. CDR1 is SNHLY and CDR2 is FYNNEI in the germline V gene. The V gene lost 6 bases and the J gene lost 4 bases, with 13 bases spanning the gap. CDR3: CASRPTPRYNSPLHF. DNA for the CDR3: TGTGCCAGCAGGCCGACGCCGAGGTATAATTCACCCCTCCACTTT.

The genes are TRBV29-1 and TRBJ1-5, with D perhaps TRBD1 (5 bases). This CDR3 is built from 14 residues. Germline CDR1 and CDR2: SQVTM and ANQGSEA. The V end lost 1 base, the J end lost 11 bases, and 18 bases lay between the germline ends. CDR3 nucleotide sequence: TGCAGCGTTGAAGTTCGTCAAGGGGCGGGGGCCCAGCATTTT. Its protein is CSVEVRQGAGAQHF.

This clone has just a few counts. The chain joins TRBV6-6 to TRBJ2-1; D is perhaps TRBD2 (5 bases). Germline CDR1 reads MNHNY; CDR2 reads SVGAGI (reference sequence). Between the trimmed V and J ends, which lost 2 bases and 6 bases, there was a span of 14 bases. CDR3 size: 15 residues. This chain's CDR3 is CASSYPSTNLNEQFF. CDR3 bases: TGTGCCAGCAGTTACCCTTCGACTAACCTCAATGAGCAGTTCTTC.

The J gene is TRBJ2-1, the V gene TRBV19; a possible D gene is TRBD1 (6 bases). The CDR3 extends over 15 amino acids. Germline loops: CDR1 LNHDA, CDR2 SQIVND (reference sequence). V lost 6 bases and J lost 8, with 20 bases in between. CDR3 in amino acids: CASSTQGALIDEQFF. The CDR3 region has the DNA TGTGCCAGTAGCACACAGGGCGCGTTGATTGATGAGCAGTTCTTC.

This chain links TRBV27 with TRBJ1-6; TRBD1 is a possible D gene (6 bases). Per the germline V gene, CDR1 is MNHEY and CDR2 is SMNVEV (reference sequence). The CDR3 is 14 amino acids. Trimming took 2 bases from V and 7 from J, leaving 9 bases between them. CDR3 coding DNA: TGTGCCAGCAGTTTAGGGACACCCAATTCACCCCTCCACTTT. Residues: CASSLGTPNSPLHF.

V is TRBV4-2 and J is TRBJ1-6, with D perhaps matching TRBD1 (6 bases). The germline V gene has CDR1 LGHNA and CDR2 YNFKEQ. The CDR3 sequence is 14 residues long. Trimming pared 1 base from V and 7 bases from J, leaving 8 bases between. CDR3 in amino acids: CASSQVQGNSPLHF. In nucleotides, the CDR3 is TGTGCCAGCAGCCAAGTTCAGGGGAATTCACCCCTCCACTTT.

The V gene is TRBV7-2, the J gene TRBJ2-7, with TRBD1 matching over 8 bases. This CDR3 is built from 15 residues. Germline CDR1 reads SGHTA; CDR2 reads FQGNSA. Germline trimming cut 1 base from V and 0 bases from J; bases unmatched to any gene: 2. The CDR3 spells CASSLGQGSSYEQYF. Written as DNA, the CDR3 is TGTGCCAGCAGCTTAGGACAGGGGAGCTCCTACGAGCAGTACTTC.

The chain is built from TRBV29-1 and TRBJ2-3, with a possible D match to TRBD1 (6 bases). The CDR3 runs to 18 residues. Germline lookup yields CDR1 SQVTM and CDR2 ANQGSEA. V gave up 3 bases and J gave up 4 bases, with 26 bases separating them. The CDR3 nucleotides read TGCAGCGTTGACCGTAATGGCCGGGATCAGGGGTGGGCAGATACGCAGTATTTT. Translated, it gives CSVDRNGRDQGWADTQYF.

This clone came up once. V is TRBV27 and J is TRBJ2-2; weak D call: TRBD1 (6 bases). The CDR3 contains 14 residues. CDR1 is MNHEY, CDR2 SMNVEV, per germline (reference sequence). The germline V and J ends were trimmed by 3 bases and 6 bases, with 11 bases remaining between them. The CDR3 DNA reads TGTGCCAGCAGTTTGCACAGGGTGGCCGGGGAGCTGTTTTTT. It yields the protein CASSLHRVAGELFF.

The chain joins TRBV4-2 to TRBJ2-5; D is unresolved. Trimming pared 1 base from V and 0 bases from J, leaving 9 bases between. This CDR3 comprises 15 residues. The germline V gene has CDR1 LGHNA and CDR2 YNFKEQ. The CDR3 is CASSQGRTDQETQYF. The CDR3 DNA is TGTGCCAGCAGCCAAGGTAGAACCGACCAAGAGACCCAGTACTTC.

This chain connects TRBV27 to TRBJ2-1, with TRBD2 as a possible D gene (5 bases). Germline V lookup: CDR1 MNHEY, CDR2 SMNVEV (reference sequence). Trimming took off 5 bases at V and 8 bases at J, with 19 bases between the two ends. The CDR3 loop spans 15 amino acids. The CDR3 is CASSPLPTSPHEQFF. Here the CDR3 DNA reads TGTGCCAGCAGTCCCCTCCCCACTAGTCCCCATGAGCAGTTCTTC.

The chain links TRBV6-1 to TRBJ1-1; D not resolved. Germline values: CDR1 MNHNS, CDR2 SASEGT. The CDR3 has 14 amino acids. Trimming cost V 0 bases and J 3 bases, with 8 bases left between them. The CDR3 is CASSEAVTDTEAFF. The CDR3 bases are TGTGCCAGCAGTGAAGCGGTTACAGACACTGAAGCTTTCTTT.

The J gene is TRBJ2-7, the V gene TRBV12-3 or TRBV12-4, with D perhaps TRBD2 (6 bases). Trimming left V 6 bases short and J 2 bases short, with 11 bases between. There are 13 residues in the CDR3. CDR3 residues: CASSAGTPYEQYF. Written as DNA, the CDR3 is TGTGCCAGCAGCGCCGGGACTCCCTACGAGCAGTACTTC.

The rearrangement joins TRBV2 to TRBJ1-4; a weak D match, TRBD1 (5 bases). The CDR3 has 12 amino acids. CDR1 is SNHLY and CDR2 is FYNNEI in the germline V gene. With 4 bases removed from V and 7 bases from J, the gap between germline ends came to 7 bases. The CDR3 here is CASSGQPEKLFF. DNA for the CDR3: TGTGCCAGCAGTGGACAGCCTGAAAAACTGTTTTTT.

The rearrangement uses TRBV4-1 and TRBJ2-3, with D possibly TRBD2 on 7 matching bases. The CDR3 has 16 residues. Germline CDR1 and CDR2: MGHRA and YSYEKL. The V and J ends lost 0 bases and 2 bases respectively, with 12 bases between them. Written as DNA, the CDR3 is TGCGCCAGCAGCCAAGAGTGGGGGGGGCTCACAGATACGCAGTATTTT. Encoded protein: CASSQEWGGLTDTQYF.

The genes are TRBV6-5 and TRBJ1-1; no definite D call. Trimming cost V 2 bases and J 1 base, with 5 bases left between them. This CDR3 region has 13 residues. The germline gives CDR1 MNHEY, CDR2 SVGAGI. The CDR3 DNA reads as TGTGCCAGCAGTTACAGGAGGAACACTGAAGCTTTCTTT. As protein: CASSYRRNTEAFF.

This clone has just one count. V and J are TRBV5-1 and TRBJ1-3; 8 bases line up with TRBD1. In germline, CDR1 is SGHRS, CDR2 YFSETQ. The ends lost 2 bases at V and 4 bases at J; junction bases unmatched: 5. The CDR3 runs to 15 residues. The CDR3 loop is CASSFTGGSGNTIYF. CDR3 in DNA: TGCGCCAGCAGCTTTACAGGGGGGAGCGGAAACACCATATATTTT.

The genes are TRBV3-1 (or the pseudogene TRBV3-2) and TRBJ2-7; 7 nucleotides line up with TRBD2. The CDR3 runs to 16 residues. V lost 4 bases to trimming and J lost 0 bases; unmatched junction nucleotides: 9. Germline CDR1 and CDR2: LGHDT and YNNKEL (reference sequence). This CDR3 reads CASSPSLQRDSYEQYF. The CDR3 DNA follows: TGTGCCAGCAGCCCCTCCCTACAGCGGGACTCCTACGAGCAGTACTTC.

CDR3 sequence reads: CASSQDLGKYQETQYF. DNA for the CDR3: TGTGCCAGCAGCCAAGATTTGGGCAAGTACCAAGAGACCCAGTACTTC. This rearrangement joins TRBV3-1 (or the pseudogene TRBV3-2) to TRBJ2-5; D not certain. Trimming took off 0 bases at V and 0 bases at J, with 11 bases between the two ends. The CDR3 spans 16 residues. Germline CDR1 is LGHDT and CDR2 is YNNKEL (reference sequence).

The chain couples TRBV6-5 to TRBJ1-6; 7 nucleotides line up with TRBD1. CDR1 is MNHEY and CDR2 is SVGAGI in the germline V gene. The V segment lost 7 bases and the J segment 7 bases; nucleotides outside the gene matches: 7. This CDR3 comprises 14 residues. CDR3 coding DNA: TGTGCCAGCACGGGACAGCCTTCCAATTCACCCCTCCACTTT. Amino acids: CASTGQPSNSPLHF.

The V call is TRBV5-1, the J call TRBJ2-5, with D perhaps TRBD1 (6 bases). The V end was cut by 4 bases, the J end by 2 bases, with 12 bases between. The CDR3 is made up of 14 amino acids. The V gene's germline CDR1 is SGHRS and CDR2 YFSETQ. Written as DNA, the CDR3 is TGCGCCAGCAGCCTACAGGGATTACAAGAGACCCAGTACTTC. It translates to CASSLQGLQETQYF.

J is TRBJ1-5 and V is TRBV19, with TRBD1 matching 7 bases. This CDR3 comprises 15 residues. Germline CDR1 and CDR2: LNHDA and SQIVND (reference sequence). Losses at the gene ends were 3 bases for V and 5 bases for J; bases not matched to a gene: 7. CDR3 DNA: TGTGCCAGTAGTATCGGGCAGGGGGGTTATCAGCCCCAGCATTTT. The encoded protein is CASSIGQGGYQPQHF.

CDR3 residues: CASSLSSGPEGYTF. In DNA form, the CDR3 reads TGCGCCAGCAGCTTGAGTTCAGGGCCCGAGGGCTACACCTTC. The gene calls are TRBV5-1 and TRBJ1-2; perhaps TRBD1 as D (5 bases). The CDR3 contains 14 residues. The germline gives CDR1 SGHRS, CDR2 YFSETQ. Trimming took 1 base from V and 8 from J, leaving 15 bases between them.

This clone was seen once. The V gene is TRBV3-1 (or the pseudogene TRBV3-2), the J gene TRBJ2-1, with a weak D call TRBD1 (6 bases). The V gene lost 1 base and the J gene lost 9 bases, with 16 bases spanning the gap. CDR3 size: 15 residues. Germline V gene lookup returns CDR1 LGHDT and CDR2 YNNKEL (reference sequence). CDR3 nucleotide sequence: TGTGCCAGCAGCCAAGGCGGCTGGGGGCGGCGTGAGCAGTTCTTC. It is translated as CASSQGGWGRREQFF.